This TCR beta chain was documented in a study of blood T cell repertoires in COVID-19. Turning to the study itself: Sources were T cells, B-cell-depleted T cells, or PBMCs; the material itself was cDNA or gDNA.

Repertoires were generated with immunoSEQ multiplex PCR, while TCRdb's copy carries only in-frame clones and drops some. The data show 200,000 to 250,000 clones, 83% seen once. Germline lookup yields CDR1 SGDLS and CDR2 YYNGEE. The CDR3 totals 15 residues. Trimming removed 2 bases from V and 0 bases from J, with 10 bases in between. Input material: peripheral blood. The sequence came from a woman in her 30s with COVID-19, enrolled during active disease. The V gene is TRBV9, the J gene TRBJ2-3, with a tentative D call TRBD2 (5 bases). CDR3 protein: CASSVSTSSTDTQYF. Written as DNA, the CDR3 is TGTGCCAGCAGCGTGAGTACTAGTAGCACAGATACGCAGTATTTT.